The sequence of this TCR beta chain was determined in a study of T cell repertoires in cytomegalovirus infection. Overall study results and limits: There were HLA-C-restricted CMV-specific TCR beta clonotypes dominating the ex vivo response. Cumulative frequency of public TCR beta families picked out carriers of CMV plus the relevant HLA.

TCRdb reprocessed the reads with MiXCR, giving one entry per CDR3 protein. The top ten hold roughly 15% of the sample, which has fewer than 550,000 distinct CDR3 sequences, approximately 33% seen once. This clonotype came up many times. The antigen is unknown. V was clipped by 1 base and J by 6 bases; unmatched bases: 10. This CDR3 has 19 amino acids. The germline gives CDR1 SGHTA, CDR2 FQGNSA. The source of this sequence is a human donor in good health (CMV status not recorded). Some clones in this sample may be carry-over from other donors' samples. What was sequenced was PBMCs. The gene calls are TRBV7-2 and TRBJ2-1; 15 bases are shared with TRBD2. This CDR3 reads CASSLGVGLAGGLGNEQFF. The CDR3 nucleotides read TGTGCCAGCAGCTTAGGGGTGGGACTAGCGGGGGGTTTAGGCAATGAGCAGTTCTTC.